A single sample gave rise to the 8 T cell receptor beta chains below, sequenced in a study of a mutant IDH1 vaccine in newly diagnosed glioma. Time point described: baseline, week 1 (first vaccination visit). Treatment described: pre-vaccination baseline after standard-of-care therapy. Clones were sequenced by immunoSEQ multiplex PCR, and TCRdb holds only the in-frame ones, with some missing. The sample lists tens of thousands of clones, about 85% occurring once. The sequencing here drew on PBMCs, taken from a glioma patient treated with radiotherapy, temozolomide or both. All receptors come from a woman aged 40 to 50 with glioma.

The chain couples TRBV7-2 to TRBJ1-1; D remains ambiguous. Trimming pared 5 bases from V and 1 base from J, leaving 8 bases between. Looked up from germline, CDR1 is SGHTA and CDR2 is FQGNSA. The CDR3 spans 13 residues. CDR3 protein: CASSQGRNTEAFF. CDR3 DNA sequence: TGTGCCAGCAGCCAAGGTCGGAACACTGAAGCTTTCTTT.

Worth noting for this clone: One junction end does not reproduce the germline sequence, and a read error may be involved. The rearrangement uses TRBV7-7 and TRBJ2-1; 15 bases map to TRBD2. Germline V gene data show CDR1 as SSHAT and CDR2 as FNYEAQ (reference sequence). The CDR3 spans 15 residues. This chain's CDR3 is CASSSGLAGGNEQFF. CDR3 nucleotide sequence: TGTGCTAGCAGCTCGGGACTAGCGGGGGGAAATGAGCAGTTCTTC.

The rearrangement links TRBV27 to TRBJ2-3; 8 bases map to TRBD1. This CDR3 contains 15 residues. Unmatched junction bases numbered 2, after V lost 3 bases and J lost 0 bases. CDR1 and CDR2 (germline): MNHEY, SMNVEV (reference sequence). The CDR3 DNA reads TGTGCCAGCAGTTTGGGACAGGTTAGCACAGATACGCAGTATTTT. Translation gives CASSLGQVSTDTQYF.

CDR3 residues: CASSFEGLNTEAFF. The CDR3 coding sequence is TGTGCCAGCAGCTTCGAGGGACTGAACACTGAAGCTTTCTTT. The chain uses TRBV7-9 and TRBJ1-1; TRBD1 might be the D (5 bases). Germline assignment: CDR1 SEHNR and CDR2 FQNEAQ (reference sequence). This CDR3 has 14 residues. V was clipped by 3 bases and J by 0 bases, with 8 bases between them.

The rearrangement uses TRBV15 and TRBJ1-2; 9 nucleotides match TRBD1. Germline V gives CDR1 LNHNV, CDR2 YYDKDF (reference sequence). CDR3 length equals 14 residues. V shed 0 bases and J 6 bases; nucleotides not matched to a gene: 2. The CDR3 DNA is TGTGCCACCAGCAGAGAACAGGGGGCGAATGGCTACACCTTC. Protein sequence: CATSREQGANGYTF. Supplemented by reference TRBV15 and TRBJ1-2, the full variable domain reads DAMVIQNPRYQVTQFGKPVTLSCSQTLNHNVMYWYQQKSSQAPKLLFHYYDKDFNNEADTPDNFQSRRPNTSFCFLDIRSPGLGDTAMYLCATSREQGANGYTFGSGTRLTVV.

The V call is TRBV2, the J call TRBJ1-1; D possibly corresponds to TRBD1 (6 bases). Deletions cut 5 bases from V and 11 bases from J, with 12 bases between. CDR1 is SNHLY and CDR2 is FYNNEI in the germline V gene. This CDR3 has 11 residues. The CDR3 coding sequence is TGTGCCAGCAGTTTACAGGGCTGGGCTTTCTTT. This encodes CASSLQGWAFF.

The V call is TRBV30, the J call TRBJ2-1; D perhaps matches TRBD2 (5 bases). From germline, CDR1 is GTSNPN and CDR2 SVGIG (reference sequence). The CDR3 has 15 amino acids. In nucleotides, the CDR3 is TGTGCTATCACTTTTGAGGGTGGCTCCTACAATGAGCAGTTCTTC. It specifies CAITFEGGSYNEQFF.

The gene calls are TRBV7-8 and TRBJ2-7; D is possibly TRBD2 (5 bases). Germline loops: CDR1 SGHVS, CDR2 FQNEAQ. Trimming removed 2 bases from V and 0 bases from J, with 11 bases in between. This CDR3 region has 15 residues. CDR3 protein: CASSLSSGFSYEQYF. Written as DNA, the CDR3 is TGTGCCAGCAGCTTATCGTCGGGATTCTCCTACGAGCAGTACTTC.